These 26 T cell receptor beta chains came from one sample sequenced in a study of a mutant IDH1 vaccine in newly diagnosed glioma. The repertoire was sequenced with immunoSEQ multiplex PCR; TCRdb's copy has only in-frame clones and lacks some. This table holds about 32,000 clones, roughly 80% found once. Time point here: week 11, during vaccination. The vaccine gave 300 ug of a 20-mer mutant IDH1 peptide subcutaneously per dose. These receptors' antigens are unknown. The sequencing used PBMCs, collected from a glioma patient whose treatment included an IDH1 peptide vaccine. The source of these receptors is a man aged 25-40 years with glioma.

The CDR3 DNA is TGCAGCGTTGTGGCTAGCGGGGCTTCTCCCCCCAATGAGCAGTTCTTC. Translated: CSVVASGASPPNEQFF. This chain uses TRBV29-1 with TRBJ2-1; 9 bases map to TRBD2. Losses at the gene ends were 4 bases for V and 6 bases for J; bases not matched to a gene: 13. The CDR3 extends over 16 amino acids. Germline CDR1 reads SQVTM; CDR2 reads ANQGSEA.

In this sample, this clone is medium-sized (0.01 to 0.1%). The V and J genes are TRBV14 and TRBJ2-3; TRBD2 aligns across 11 bases. This CDR3 has 16 amino acids. V was pared by 1 base and J by 6 bases, with 6 bases of the junction left unmatched. CDR1 is SGHDN and CDR2 is FVKESK in the germline V gene. The CDR3 DNA reads TGTGCCAGCAGCCAAGTACTTAGCGGGGGGGCGGATACGCAGTATTTT. It codes for CASSQVLSGGADTQYF.

This sequence joins TRBV5-1 and TRBJ2-2; 7 nucleotides line up with TRBD2. Looked up from germline, CDR1 is SGHRS and CDR2 is YFSETQ. V shed 0 bases, J shed 3 bases, and the junction held 8 bases outside the gene matches. CDR3 length equals 17 residues. DNA for the CDR3: TGCGCCAGCAGCTTGGGAGGATCAGGGAGGGACACCGGGGAGCTGTTTTTT. Amino acid sequence: CASSLGGSGRDTGELFF.

This clone was counted only a few times. This chain connects TRBV13 to TRBJ1-1; the D is unclear. The length of the CDR3 is 14 residues. Trimming stripped 5 bases from V and 1 base from J, with 11 bases between. Germline assignment: CDR1 PRHDT and CDR2 FYEKMQ (reference sequence). CDR3 sequence reads: CASSPMGQNTEAFF. CDR3 coding DNA: TGTGCCAGCAGCCCCATGGGTCAGAACACTGAAGCTTTCTTT.

This chain joins TRBV10-1 and TRBJ2-2; D gene unclear. CDR3 length: 14 residues. Looked up from germline, CDR1 is WNHNN and CDR2 is SYGVQD (reference sequence). V was clipped by 2 bases and J by 6 bases, with 10 bases between them. CDR3 sequence (DNA): TGCGCCAGCAGTGAGAGTGGGAAGGCCGGGGAGCTGTTTTTT. The encoded protein is CASSESGKAGELFF.

The gene calls are TRBV6-6 and TRBJ2-4, with 9 bases fitting TRBD1. The junction had 8 bases not matched to a gene; V was cut back by 2 bases and J by 6 bases. The V gene's germline CDR1 is MNHNY and CDR2 SVGAGI (reference sequence). The CDR3 loop spans 16 amino acids. The CDR3 region is CASSYPNTGGGNIQYF. The CDR3 nucleotides are TGTGCCAGCAGTTACCCAAATACAGGGGGCGGAAACATTCAGTACTTC.

This clone has only a few counts. The chain couples TRBV7-9 to TRBJ1-5; D ambiguous. There are 14 residues in the CDR3. Trimming pared 1 base from V and 5 bases from J, leaving 9 bases between. Germline V lookup: CDR1 SEHNR, CDR2 FQNEAQ (reference sequence). CDR3 sequence: CASSLGAAYQPQHF. Written as DNA, the CDR3 is TGTGCCAGCAGCTTAGGGGCAGCATATCAGCCCCAGCATTTT.

Only a few counts were recorded for this clone. This sequence joins TRBV10-3 and TRBJ1-1, with TRBD1 identical over 11 bases. Germline values: CDR1 ENHRY, CDR2 SYGVKD. CDR3 length equals 14 residues. V lost 6 bases, J lost 2 bases, and 2 bases stayed unmatched. CDR3 sequence reads: CAISGTGGNTEAFF. The CDR3 DNA reads TGTGCCATCAGCGGGACAGGGGGAAACACTGAAGCTTTCTTT.

This clone is medium-sized within its sample. The CDR3 is CASSPLDSNSPLHF. The CDR3 region has the DNA TGTGCCAGCTCACCGCTTGACAGCAATTCACCCCTCCACTTT. This chain uses TRBV18 with TRBJ1-6; a weak D match, TRBD1 (5 bases). The CDR3 runs to 14 residues. V dropped 3 bases and J dropped 7 bases, with 10 bases sitting between them. Germline assignment: CDR1 KGHSH and CDR2 LQKENI.

V usage is TRBV2 and J usage is TRBJ2-3, with D perhaps matching TRBD1 or TRBD2 (5 bases each). CDR1 and CDR2 from the germline V gene are SNHLY and FYNNEI. V was shortened by 6 bases and J by 5 bases, with 18 bases between the two germline ends. This CDR3 has 15 residues. CDR3: CASSPGGDGLDTQYF. For the CDR3, the DNA is TGTGCCAGCAGCCCCGGTGGGGACGGATTAGATACGCAGTATTTT.

The rearrangement links TRBV6-1 to TRBJ2-7; D is possibly TRBD1 or TRBD2 (5 bases each). V dropped 2 bases and J dropped 2 bases, with 13 bases sitting between them. The CDR3 loop spans 15 amino acids. Germline assignment: CDR1 MNHNS and CDR2 SASEGT. The CDR3, as DNA: TGTGCCAGCAGTGAAATGAGGGGCGCCCCCTACGAGCAGTACTTC. Translated: CASSEMRGAPYEQYF.

The V and J genes are TRBV11-2 and TRBJ1-1; D is possibly TRBD1 (6 bases). The CDR3 sequence is 13 residues long. The V end was cut by 5 bases, the J end by 7 bases, with 14 bases between. Germline V gene lookup returns CDR1 SGHAT and CDR2 FQNNGV. The CDR3: CASSPNREIEAFF. For the CDR3, the DNA is TGTGCCAGCAGCCCCAACAGGGAGATTGAAGCTTTCTTT.

The chain is built from TRBV30 and TRBJ1-5, with D maybe TRBD1 (6 bases). The CDR3 length is 14 residues. Trimming removed 2 bases at V and 1 base at J, with 9 bases between. The V gene's germline CDR1 is GTSNPN and CDR2 SVGIG (reference sequence). In DNA form, the CDR3 reads TGTGCCTGGAGTAGGACAGACAGCAATCAGCCCCAGCATTTT. Encoded protein: CAWSRTDSNQPQHF.

The rearrangement uses TRBV7-2 and TRBJ1-1; D is perhaps TRBD1 (5 bases). The CDR3 contains 15 residues. V was cut by 1 base and J by 6 bases, with 15 bases left in between. Germline V gene sequence: CDR1 SGHTA, CDR2 FQGNSA. The CDR3 sequence is CASSLVPGPPPEAFF. The DNA for the CDR3 is TGTGCCAGCAGCTTAGTTCCGGGACCACCTCCTGAAGCTTTCTTT. Full variable domain (missing parts from reference TRBV7-2 and TRBJ1-1): GAGVSQSPSNKVTEKGKDVELRCDPISGHTALYWYRQSLGQGLEFLIYFQGNSAPDKSGLPSDRFSAERTGGSVSTLTIQRTQQEDSAVYLCASSLVPGPPPEAFFGQGTRLTVV.

In the case of this clone: This CDR3 is also generated by other DNA sequences in the sample. This chain connects TRBV30 to TRBJ2-7; D call uncertain. V lost 0 bases and J lost 4, with 7 bases in between. This CDR3 contains 12 residues. Germline loops: CDR1 GTSNPN, CDR2 SVGIG (reference sequence). The CDR3 loop is CAWSVGEYEQYF. The CDR3 region has the DNA TGTGCCTGGAGTGTCGGCGAATACGAGCAGTACTTC. Filled out from reference TRBV30 and TRBJ2-7, the complete variable domain reads SQTIHQWPATLVQPVGSPLSLECTVEGTSNPNLYWYRQAAGRGLQLLFYSVGIGQISSEVPQNLSASRPQDRQFILSSKKLLLSDSGFYLCAWSVGEYEQYFGPGTRLTVT.

The chain employs TRBV27 and TRBJ2-1, with TRBD2 identical over 11 bases. Germline CDR1 reads MNHEY; CDR2 reads SMNVEV (reference sequence). The CDR3 is made up of 15 amino acids. Losses at the gene ends were 2 bases for V and 4 bases for J; bases not matched to a gene: 1. CDR3 in DNA: TGTGCCAGCAGTTTAGGGACTAGCGGTTACAATGAGCAGTTCTTC. Its translation: CASSLGTSGYNEQFF.

V usage is TRBV6-1 and J usage is TRBJ1-4; D perhaps matches TRBD1 (5 bases). V was pared by 4 bases and J by 6 bases, with 18 bases between. Germline CDR1 is MNHNS and CDR2 is SASEGT. The CDR3 runs to 16 residues. The CDR3 loop reads CASSALGVFRDEKLFF. Written as DNA, the CDR3 is TGTGCCAGCAGTGCCCTCGGGGTCTTCAGGGATGAAAAACTGTTTTTT.

V gene TRBV25-1 combines with J gene TRBJ2-1; TRBD1 aligns across 9 bases. V lost 6 bases to trimming and J lost 4 bases; unmatched junction nucleotides: 4. The CDR3 is 14 residues long. Germline assignment: CDR1 MGHDK and CDR2 SYGVNS. CDR3 DNA: TGTGCCAGCAGAGAGACAGGGGGGTACAATGAGCAGTTCTTC. Translated, it gives CASRETGGYNEQFF.

The chain is built from TRBV5-1 and TRBJ1-1; 9 nucleotides match TRBD1. Looked up from germline, CDR1 is SGHRS and CDR2 is YFSETQ. The J segment lost 5 bases and the V segment lost 4 bases, leaving 6 bases of the junction unmatched. The CDR3 has 14 amino acids. CDR3 amino acids: CASSPGQGKTEAFF. In nucleotides, the CDR3 is TGCGCCAGCAGCCCGGGACAGGGAAAAACTGAAGCTTTCTTT.

The table lists this clone with a count of one. The chain uses TRBV5-4 and TRBJ2-7, with D maybe TRBD1 (6 bases). This CDR3 has 15 residues. The V gene's germline CDR1 is SGHNT and CDR2 YYREEE (reference sequence). The germline V and J ends were trimmed by 2 bases and 2 bases, with 14 bases remaining between them. CDR3 DNA: TGTGCCAGCAGCTTACCAGGGGTGAGGGCCTACGAGCAGTACTTC. Translating gives CASSLPGVRAYEQYF. Based on the CDR3 plus reference TRBV5-4 and TRBJ2-7, the full variable domain is ETGVTQSPTHLIKTRGQQVTLRCSSQSGHNTVSWYQQALGQGPQFIFQYYREEENGRGNFPPRFSGLQFPNYSSELNVNALELDDSALYLCASSLPGVRAYEQYFGPGTRLTVT.

The V gene is TRBV15, the J gene TRBJ2-7; 10 nucleotides match TRBD1. The CDR3 covers 17 residues. J was trimmed by 1 base and V by 2 bases; bases with no gene match: 8. Germline CDR1 is LNHNV and CDR2 is YYDKDF (reference sequence). CDR3 protein: CATSRPTGGAESYEQYF. The DNA for the CDR3 is TGTGCCACCAGCAGACCGACAGGGGGCGCGGAGTCCTACGAGCAGTACTTC. Together with reference TRBV15 and TRBJ2-7, the CDR3 gives the full variable domain: DAMVIQNPRYQVTQFGKPVTLSCSQTLNHNVMYWYQQKSSQAPKLLFHYYDKDFNNEADTPDNFQSRRPNTSFCFLDIRSPGLGDTAMYLCATSRPTGGAESYEQYFGPGTRLTVT.

This clone was detected a few times. The gene calls are TRBV6-1 and TRBJ1-1; unclear D gene. The CDR3 runs to 10 residues. CDR1 and CDR2 (germline): MNHNS, SASEGT. Trimming removed 9 bases at V and 9 bases at J, with 11 bases between. The CDR3 nucleotides are TGTGCCAGACGAGGGCAGCAAGCTTTCTTT. Encoded protein: CARRGQQAFF.

The chain has TRBV12-1 and TRBJ1-3. TRBV12-1 is annotated as a pseudogene. The CDR3 is made up of 16 amino acids. The CDR3 sequence is CASSSESWRSGNTIYF. Written as DNA, the CDR3 is TGTGCCAGCAGCTCCGAGTCGTGGCGCTCTGGAAACACCATATATTTT.

This clone was picked up one time. The chain couples TRBV10-1 to TRBJ1-2; D unclear. The CDR3 is 13 residues long. The ends were cut back, 3 bases at V and 8 bases at J, with 13 bases in the middle. Per germline, CDR1 WNHNN and CDR2 SYGVQD (reference sequence). DNA for the CDR3: TGCGCCAGCAGTGAAAACGGGCTGAGGGGCTACACCTTC. Its protein is CASSENGLRGYTF.

The chain carries TRBV7-9 and TRBJ2-7, with D maybe TRBD1 (6 bases). V was trimmed by 4 bases and J by 2 bases, leaving 15 bases between them. The germline CDR1 and CDR2 sequences are SEHNR and FQNEAQ (reference sequence). CDR3 length: 15 residues. The CDR3 nucleotides read TGTGCCAGCAGCTCTAAGGACAGACCTACCTACGAGCAGTACTTC. Amino acid sequence: CASSSKDRPTYEQYF.

A few counts support this clone. The rearrangement joins TRBV5-5 to TRBJ1-1; D is ambiguous. V was clipped by 1 base and J by 0 bases, with 7 bases between them. The CDR3 loop spans 14 amino acids. Looked up from germline, CDR1 is SGHKS and CDR2 is YYEKEE (reference sequence). In nucleotides, the CDR3 is TGTGCCAGCAGCTTGACCGCTATGAACACTGAAGCTTTCTTT. Amino acids: CASSLTAMNTEAFF.